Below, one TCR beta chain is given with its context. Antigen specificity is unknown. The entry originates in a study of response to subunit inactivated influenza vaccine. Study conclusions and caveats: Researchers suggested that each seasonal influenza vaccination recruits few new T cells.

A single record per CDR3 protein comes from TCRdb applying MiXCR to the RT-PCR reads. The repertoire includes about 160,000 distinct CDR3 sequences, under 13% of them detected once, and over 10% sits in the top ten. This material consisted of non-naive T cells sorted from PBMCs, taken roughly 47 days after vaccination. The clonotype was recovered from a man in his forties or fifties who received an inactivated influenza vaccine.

This CDR3 is CASSARLASGGDTQYF. The CDR3 coding sequence is TGTGCCAGCAGCGCCCGACTAGCGTCCGGTGGGGATACGCAGTATTTT. V usage is TRBV9 and J usage is TRBJ2-3; 8 bases are shared with TRBD2. CDR3 length: 16 amino acids. Germline-derived CDR1 and CDR2 are SGDLS and YYNGEE. Trimming took 3 bases from V and 6 from J; bases not matched to a gene: 12.